This T cell receptor (beta chain) was obtained from a study of blood T cell repertoires in COVID-19. TCRdb keeps only in-frame clones here, not all; method: immunoSEQ multiplex PCR. This repertoire shows approximately 470,000 clones, approximately 85% found once; its top ten account for roughly 3.2%. The sequence was obtained from a human donor in a cohort sampled during active COVID-19. The source material was peripheral blood.

The CDR3 loop reads CASSHRGQGAAETQYF. For the CDR3, the DNA is TGTGCCAGCAGCCATCGGGGTCAGGGGGCAGCTGAGACCCAGTACTTC. V and J are TRBV14 and TRBJ2-5, with TRBD1 matching 8 bases. Germline CDR1 is SGHDN and CDR2 is FVKESK. The CDR3 length is 16 residues. After removal of 3 bases from V and 5 bases from J, the junction contained 11 bases not matched to a gene.